Below, one T cell receptor (beta chain) is given with its context. This sample was included in a study of blood T cell repertoires in COVID-19. In the source study's methods: Estimated nucleated cell counts came from reference gene primer amplification. The repertoire was sequenced with immunoSEQ multiplex PCR; TCRdb's copy has only in-frame clones and lacks some. V and J calls plus clone size are reproduced from that table; the DNA served to infer D and trimming. This repertoire shows under 300,000 clones, around nine tenths found once; its top ten account for about 0.94%. Trimming stripped 0 bases from V and 2 bases from J, with 11 bases between. The CDR3 has 15 amino acids. From germline, CDR1 is MNHNS and CDR2 SASEGT.

This receptor was obtained from a woman aged 40 to 50 who had recovered from COVID-19. Material: peripheral blood. The chain combines TRBV6-1 with TRBJ2-7; D perhaps matches TRBD2 (5 bases). The DNA of the CDR3 is TGTGCCAGCAGTGAAGCTGGACTGAGACCCTACGAGCAGTACTTC. This gives the protein CASSEAGLRPYEQYF.